Here is one T cell receptor (beta chain) with its context. The junction had 7 bases not matched to a gene; V was cut back by 4 bases and J by 5 bases. Germline lookup yields CDR1 SGHRS and CDR2 YFSETQ. The CDR3 is 14 residues long. The data derive from a study of T cell changes during pregnancy in multiple sclerosis. Only in-frame clones appear in the TCRdb table, and some are missing; sequencing was by immunoSEQ multiplex PCR. The repertoire has about 44,000 clones, roughly 95% of them found once; the top ten carry about 0.92%. The receptor was derived from a female donor with multiple sclerosis, enrolled in a pregnancy study. Sequenced material: peripheral blood, taken in the second trimester of pregnancy. V usage is TRBV5-1 and J usage is TRBJ1-1; 8 bases map to TRBD1. The CDR3 protein is CASSVTGERTEAFF. DNA for the CDR3: TGCGCCAGCAGCGTGACAGGGGAGAGGACTGAAGCTTTCTTT.